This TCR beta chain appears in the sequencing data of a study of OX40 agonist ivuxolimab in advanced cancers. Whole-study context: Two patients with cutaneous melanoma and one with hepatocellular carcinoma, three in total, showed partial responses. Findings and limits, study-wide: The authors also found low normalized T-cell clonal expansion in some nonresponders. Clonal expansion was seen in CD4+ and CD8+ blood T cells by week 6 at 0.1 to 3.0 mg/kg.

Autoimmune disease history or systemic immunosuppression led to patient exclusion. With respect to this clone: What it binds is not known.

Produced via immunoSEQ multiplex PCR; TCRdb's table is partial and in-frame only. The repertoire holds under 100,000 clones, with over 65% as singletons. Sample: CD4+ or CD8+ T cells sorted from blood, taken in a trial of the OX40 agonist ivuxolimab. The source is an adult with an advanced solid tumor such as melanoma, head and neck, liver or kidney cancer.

In DNA, the CDR3 is TGTGCCAGTAGTATAGGTCATAGCGGGGTGCATGAGCAGTTCTTC. Amino acids: CASSIGHSGVHEQFF. The rearrangement links TRBV19 to TRBJ2-1; 8 positions agree with TRBD2. The CDR3 runs to 15 residues. Germline V lookup: CDR1 LNHDA, CDR2 SQIVND (reference sequence). V was pared by 1 base and J by 8 bases, with 7 bases of the junction left unmatched.